One sample yielded the 27 T cell receptor beta chains listed below, sequenced in a study of blood T cell repertoires in COVID-19. The data were produced by immunoSEQ multiplex PCR, yet TCRdb's version contains in-frame clones alone and is incomplete. The sample records more than 95,000 clones, roughly 83% being singletons. The sequenced sample consisted of peripheral blood. The receptors stem from a human donor in a cohort sampled during active COVID-19.

The chain is built from TRBV6-5 and TRBJ1-2; D remains ambiguous. The CDR3 extends over 14 amino acids. The germline V and J ends were trimmed by 0 bases and 4 bases, with 9 bases remaining between them. CDR1 MNHEY and CDR2 SVGAGI come from the germline V gene. The CDR3: CASSYSFGGYGYTF. In DNA, the CDR3 is TGTGCCAGCAGTTACTCGTTCGGCGGCTATGGCTACACCTTC.

The rearrangement joins TRBV10-2 to TRBJ2-5; tentative D call: TRBD2 (6 bases). CDR1 and CDR2 (germline): WSHSY, SAAADI. Trimming removed 4 bases from V and 5 bases from J, with 17 bases in between. This CDR3 has 15 residues. CDR3 residues: CASSGQPAGIETQYF. As DNA, the CDR3 is TGCGCCAGCAGTGGACAGCCAGCGGGCATCGAGACCCAGTACTTC.

The chain has TRBV24-1 and TRBJ2-2, with 12 bases identical to TRBD2. Germline CDR1 is KGHDR and CDR2 is SFDVKD. CDR3 length: 16 residues. J gave up 7 bases and V 3 bases, and 5 bases lay outside the gene matches. The CDR3 reads CATSDETSGSVGELFF. CDR3 in DNA: TGTGCCACCAGTGATGAGACTAGCGGGAGCGTCGGGGAGCTGTTTTTT.

The chain has TRBV5-5 and TRBJ2-2, with TRBD2 matching 7 bases. There are 16 residues in the CDR3. With V trimmed by 1 base and J by 4 bases, 7 bases remained unmatched. Germline CDR1 reads SGHKS; CDR2 reads YYEKEE (reference sequence). CDR3 protein: CASSLWWEGSTGELFF. Written as DNA, the CDR3 is TGTGCCAGCAGCTTGTGGTGGGAGGGCAGCACCGGGGAGCTGTTTTTT.

This sequence joins TRBV10-3 and TRBJ1-6; D perhaps matches TRBD1 (6 bases). This CDR3 spans 16 amino acids. Per the germline V gene, CDR1 is ENHRY and CDR2 is SYGVKD. Between the trimmed V and J ends, which lost 3 bases and 7 bases, there was a span of 16 bases. The CDR3 sequence is CAISDLGAGDNSPLHF. The CDR3 DNA reads as TGTGCCATCAGTGACCTCGGGGCAGGGGACAATTCACCCCTCCACTTT.

This chain uses TRBV18 with TRBJ1-4; D is perhaps TRBD1 (6 bases). The CDR3 has 16 amino acids. Germline V CDR1 and CDR2: KGHSH, LQKENI. The ends were cut back, 5 bases at V and 4 bases at J, with 17 bases in the middle. The CDR3: CASSADSVPINEKLFF. CDR3 sequence (DNA): TGTGCCAGCTCAGCGGACAGTGTTCCGATTAATGAAAAACTGTTTTTT.

The chain recombines TRBV6-2 or TRBV6-3 with TRBJ1-5; D not certain. The V end lost 2 bases, the J end lost 0 bases, and 11 bases lay between the germline ends. The CDR3 loop spans 16 amino acids. Germline-derived CDR1 and CDR2 are MNHEY and SVGEGT. CDR3 sequence reads: CASSYVGGNSNQPQHF. The DNA for the CDR3 is TGTGCCAGCAGTTACGTGGGAGGGAATAGCAATCAGCCCCAGCATTTT.

V gene TRBV3-1 (or the pseudogene TRBV3-2) combines with J gene TRBJ2-5; 7 bases line up with TRBD1. The germline V gene encodes CDR1 LGHDT and CDR2 YNNKEL (reference sequence). Trimming removed 5 bases from V and 1 base from J; junction bases left unmatched: 4. CDR3 size: 14 residues. The CDR3, as DNA: TGTGCCAGCAGCGACAGGGTAACCCAAGAGACCCAGTACTTC. Protein sequence: CASSDRVTQETQYF.

DNA for the CDR3: TGTGCCAGCAGCCGTACCGGGACAGACCTTGAAGCTTTCTTT. Translated: CASSRTGTDLEAFF. This chain joins TRBV14 and TRBJ1-1; 7 bases align to TRBD1. Trimming removed 4 bases from V and 7 bases from J; junction bases left unmatched: 9. Germline values: CDR1 SGHDN, CDR2 FVKESK. The CDR3 runs to 14 residues.

The V gene is TRBV28, the J gene TRBJ1-2; D perhaps matches TRBD1 (5 bases). In germline, CDR1 is MDHEN, CDR2 SYDVKM. CDR3 length equals 13 residues. V dropped 6 bases and J dropped 5 bases, with 13 bases sitting between them. The CDR3 protein is CASRRRAGYGYTF. CDR3 DNA sequence: TGTGCCAGCAGGCGCAGGGCTGGGTATGGCTACACCTTC.

The V and J genes are TRBV18 and TRBJ1-6; perhaps TRBD1 as D (6 bases). Germline V CDR1 and CDR2: KGHSH, LQKENI. Deletions cut 5 bases from V and 9 bases from J, with 17 bases between. The CDR3 extends over 15 amino acids. CDR3 region: CASSTDRTQGSPLHF. The CDR3 region has the DNA TGTGCCAGCTCAACGGACAGAACCCAAGGTTCACCCCTCCACTTT.

The chain is built from TRBV5-1 and TRBJ2-7; no firm D call. CDR1 SGHRS and CDR2 YFSETQ come from the germline V gene. V lost 2 bases, J lost 0 bases, and 6 bases lay in between. There are 13 residues in the CDR3. The CDR3 DNA follows: TGCGCCAGCAGCTTATTATCCTCCTACGAGCAGTACTTC. Protein product: CASSLLSSYEQYF.

The rearrangement uses TRBV6-5 and TRBJ2-7, with 10 nucleotides matching TRBD1. J gave up 5 bases and V 5 bases, and 6 bases lay outside the gene matches. Germline V gives CDR1 MNHEY, CDR2 SVGAGI. CDR3 length: 14 residues. As DNA, the CDR3 is TGTGCCAGCAGTCAGGACAGGGGGGACCACGAGCAGTACTTC. Its translation: CASSQDRGDHEQYF.

The rearrangement uses TRBV12-3 or TRBV12-4 and TRBJ1-4; no clear D. Trimming took 6 bases from V and 6 from J, leaving 11 bases between them. The CDR3 consists of 13 residues. The CDR3 region has the DNA TGTGCCAGCAGCTTCCGGGGATATGAAAAACTGTTTTTT. It specifies CASSFRGYEKLFF.

This clone was detected once. This chain joins TRBV28 and TRBJ2-3; TRBD2 agrees at 8 bases. This CDR3 contains 12 residues. After removal of 6 bases from V and 14 bases from J, the junction contained 10 bases not matched to a gene. CDR1 and CDR2 (germline): MDHEN, SYDVKM. This CDR3 is CASRPPGLELYF. CDR3 nucleotides: TGTGCCAGCAGGCCTCCGGGACTAGAGCTGTATTTT.

The sample holds one count of this clone. The chain has TRBV6-2 or TRBV6-3 and TRBJ2-1, with D hard to call. Trimming stripped 5 bases from V and 0 bases from J, with 8 bases between. The CDR3 consists of 14 residues. Germline assignment: CDR1 MNHEY and CDR2 SVGEGT. CDR3 nucleotide sequence: TGTGCCAGCAGTAAAAGGAGCTCCTACAATGAGCAGTTCTTC. Translated: CASSKRSSYNEQFF.

The chain has TRBV7-9 and TRBJ2-1, with D unresolved. Germline CDR1 SEHNR, CDR2 FQNEAQ (reference sequence). Trimming pared 0 bases from V and 5 bases from J, leaving 5 bases between. This CDR3 contains 13 residues. CDR3 coding DNA: TGTGCCAGCAGCTTAGCACTCAACAATGAGCAGTTCTTC. As protein: CASSLALNNEQFF.

The rearrangement joins TRBV7-2 to TRBJ2-7; tentative D call: TRBD2 (6 bases). CDR1 and CDR2 from the germline V gene are SGHTA and FQGNSA. The CDR3 has 16 residues. V lost 1 base to trimming and J lost 0 bases, with 13 bases between them. The CDR3 nucleotides read TGTGCCAGCAGCTTAGGGAGGGCATATCGCTCCTACGAGCAGTACTTC. As protein: CASSLGRAYRSYEQYF.

The chain is built from TRBV9 and TRBJ1-4; no definite D call. The germline V gene has CDR1 SGDLS and CDR2 YYNGEE. CDR3 length: 14 residues. Trimming shortened V by 4 bases and J by 4 bases, and 11 bases separated the two germline ends. CDR3 sequence: CASSPKAHNEKLFF. The CDR3, as DNA: TGTGCCAGCAGCCCGAAAGCTCATAATGAAAAACTGTTTTTT. Full variable domain (remainder filled in from reference TRBV9 and TRBJ1-4): DSGVTQTPKHLITATGQRVTLRCSPRSGDLSVYWYQQSLDQGLQFLIQYYNGEERAKGNILERFSAQQFPDLHSELNLSSLELGDSALYFCASSPKAHNEKLFFGSGTQLSVL.

The V gene is TRBV29-1, the J gene TRBJ2-3; TRBD2 agrees at 9 bases. CDR1 and CDR2 from the germline V gene are SQVTM and ANQGSEA. The CDR3 spans 14 residues. With 4 bases clipped from V and 2 bases from J, the junction kept 4 bases outside the gene matches. CDR3 DNA sequence: TGCAGCGTTGCACCGGGACTAGCCACAGATACGCAGTATTTT. This codes for CSVAPGLATDTQYF.

The gene calls are TRBV11-3 and TRBJ1-3; 7 positions agree with TRBD1. CDR3 length equals 13 residues. V lost 8 bases and J lost 4; bases outside the gene matches: 5. Germline loops: CDR1 SGHNT, CDR2 YENEEA. CDR3 sequence reads: CASSEGAGNTIYF. In DNA form, the CDR3 reads TGTGCCAGCTCCGAGGGGGCCGGAAACACCATATATTTT.

The V and J genes are TRBV28 and TRBJ1-5; no clear D gene. Trimming took off 6 bases at V and 4 bases at J, with 16 bases between the two ends. CDR3 length: 15 residues. The V gene's germline CDR1 is MDHEN and CDR2 SYDVKM. The CDR3 nucleotides are TGTGCCAGCAGCCAAGCCTACCTACTGAATCAGCCCCAGCATTTT. Amino acid sequence: CASSQAYLLNQPQHF.

The rearrangement joins TRBV18 to TRBJ2-5; 11 positions match TRBD2. The CDR3 runs 16 residues. Trimming cost V 4 bases and J 2 bases; bases outside gene matches: 6. CDR1 and CDR2 from the germline V gene are KGHSH and LQKENI. The CDR3 here is CASSRTTSGGQETQYF. In DNA, the CDR3 is TGTGCCAGCTCACGCACTACTAGCGGGGGACAAGAGACCCAGTACTTC.

The chain has TRBV6-6 and TRBJ2-1; 14 positions match TRBD2. Germline trimming cut 6 bases from V and 6 bases from J; bases unmatched to any gene: 7. The germline gives CDR1 MNHNY, CDR2 SVGAGI (reference sequence). There are 16 residues in the CDR3. CDR3 DNA: TGTGCCAGCAGCCACGGGACTAGCGGGAGAGTCAATGAGCAGTTCTTC. This gives the protein CASSHGTSGRVNEQFF.

A word on this clone: This same CDR3 is encoded by further DNA sequences in the sample. The chain employs TRBV2 and TRBJ1-3; D gene uncertain. The CDR3 runs 14 residues. Per the germline V gene, CDR1 is SNHLY and CDR2 is FYNNEI. V lost 1 base and J lost 0, with 4 bases in between. The CDR3 region is CASSEGSSGNTIYF. CDR3 sequence (DNA): TGTGCCAGCAGTGAAGGTAGCTCTGGAAACACCATATATTTT.

The J gene is TRBJ2-7, the V gene TRBV19; 9 positions match TRBD2. From germline, CDR1 is LNHDA and CDR2 SQIVND (reference sequence). Trimming cost V 3 bases and J 4 bases; bases outside gene matches: 7. The CDR3 length is 15 residues. The CDR3 nucleotides read TGTGCCAGTAGTATCTCGCTAGCGGGGCCTTACGAGCAGTACTTC. As protein: CASSISLAGPYEQYF.

The chain employs TRBV27 and TRBJ2-1; TRBD1 matches 9 bases. Germline loops: CDR1 MNHEY, CDR2 SMNVEV (reference sequence). Trimming cost V 7 bases and J 4 bases; bases outside gene matches: 5. The CDR3 runs 14 residues. DNA for the CDR3: TGTGCCAGCACCCCGGGACAGGGTTACAATGAGCAGTTCTTC. It encodes CASTPGQGYNEQFF.